This is a list of T cell receptor beta chains from one sample in a study of blood T cell repertoires in COVID-19. Profiling relied on immunoSEQ multiplex PCR, and the TCRdb table lists in-frame clones only, not all of them. The sample yields about 150,000 clones, 76% seen once. Sequenced sample: peripheral blood. All receptors come from a woman older than 75 with acute or convalescent COVID-19. Both conserved end residues are part of each CDR3. Each record gives: V gene, J gene, CDR3 protein.

TRBV19	TRBJ1-1	CASTPRGMNTEAFF
TRBV9	TRBJ2-1	CASSVGPGLIYFSSYNEQFF
TRBV30	TRBJ2-1	CAWATGTLSSYNEQFF
TRBV7-2	TRBJ2-2	CASSLQRTTNTGELFF
TRBV11-3	TRBJ2-1	CASSFYRDSHNEQFF
TRBV11-3	TRBJ2-2	CASSRGTGLTGELFF
TRBV19	TRBJ1-2	CASSTGRQVGANYGYTF
TRBV11-3	TRBJ1-1	CASSARTANTEAFF
TRBV3-1/TRBV3-2	TRBJ2-2	CASSRTRDSYESGELFF
TRBV2	TRBJ2-1	CASSGGSSGRHNEQFF
TRBV2	TRBJ1-2	CATTGSSRSYGYTF
TRBV3-1/TRBV3-2	TRBJ2-7	CASSQTGGSYEQYF
TRBV10-3	TRBJ1-1	CAISEPTTGGVTEAFF
TRBV19	TRBJ1-1	CASRDNRDTEAFF
TRBV30	TRBJ1-5	CAWSPRDRGGDQPQHF
TRBV5-5	TRBJ2-2	CASSLVTASGGYTGELFF
TRBV7-9	TRBJ2-7	CASSSFSGAWEQYF
TRBV6-4	TRBJ2-2	CASSDSGLTRPTGELFF
TRBV2	TRBJ1-2	CASSEQKGSGYTF
TRBV11-1	TRBJ1-6	CASSHGQGYSPLHF
TRBV4-2	TRBJ2-5	CASSQVPGNTETQYF
TRBV5-1	TRBJ2-2	CASSLGQGGTGELFF
TRBV10-1	TRBJ2-7	CASSLVSGGSSYEQYF
TRBV29-1	TRBJ1-1	CSGKPGQLNTEAFF
TRBV2	TRBJ2-7	CASKRLALAEQYF
TRBV7-2	TRBJ1-2	CASSPRTGQNGYTF
TRBV4-3	TRBJ1-1	CASSQVEGQGASTFF
TRBV11-2	TRBJ2-4	CASSFGGIQYF
TRBV13	TRBJ2-5	CASSITIERGQETQYF
TRBV3-1/TRBV3-2	TRBJ2-7	CASSRGGGAYEQYF
TRBV6-5	TRBJ2-2	CASSTGTSGTGELFF
TRBV7-6	TRBJ1-1	CASSLDGTGGMNTEAFF
TRBV5-1	TRBJ2-7	CASSLQDDSYEQYF
TRBV7-2	TRBJ2-4	CASSPGGNLAKNIQYF
TRBV27	TRBJ1-6	CASSWTRDSPLHF
TRBV5-1	TRBJ2-1	CASSSWSGRREQFF
TRBV6-5	TRBJ2-1	CASSRQSSSYNEQFF
TRBV7-3	TRBJ1-1	CASSPQGQGHTEAFF
TRBV3-1/TRBV3-2	TRBJ1-1	CASTLAPGDTEAFF
TRBV18	TRBJ2-5	CASSQGVSRGETQYF
TRBV18	TRBJ1-6	CASSPPDQGAIASYNSPLHF
TRBV19	TRBJ2-2	CASSPLGRGSGELFF